The present T cell receptor (beta chain) was sequenced within a study of shared clonotypes between healthy human individuals. Study in general: The study enrolled two women and three men aged 18 to 49.

All the donors were Caucasian adults who lived in Nashville, Tennessee. General observations from the study: Rarefaction indicated that sorted-subset sequencing remained incomplete although depth was large.

Germline trimming cut 1 base from V and 4 bases from J; bases unmatched to any gene: 7. The CDR3 loop spans 16 amino acids. The germline V gene encodes CDR1 SGHVS and CDR2 FQNEAQ. About this clone: As yet, its antigen is unknown.

Authors' methods: Filtering differed for immunoSEQ, which gave only junction sequences without quality scores. The method was immunoSEQ multiplex PCR; TCRdb's version includes in-frame clones alone and lacks a portion of them. That table furnishes V, J and clone size, whereas the DNA furnished D and trimming. The repertoire holds fewer than 3 million clones, with 92% as singletons. The specimen was naive CD4+ T cells from PBMCs. Subset described: CD45RA+ positively selected. This sequence was found in a man younger than 30 in good health. Some clones in this sample may be carry-over from other donors' samples. This rearrangement joins TRBV7-8 to TRBJ2-7; 10 positions agree with TRBD2. The CDR3, as DNA: TGTGCCAGCAGCTTAGTTAGCGGGAGGCTTAAGTACGAGCAGTACTTC. Translated, it gives CASSLVSGRLKYEQYF.